The 30 T cell receptor beta chains below all came from one sample that was sequenced in a study of T cells in Graves' hyperthyroidism and ophthalmopathy. What was amplified from RNA transcripts were TCR beta CDR3 regions. Researchers ran a first-round RT-PCR on the TCR CDR3 using the HTBI primer set. One entry per CDR3 protein, called by TCRdb with MiXCR from the multiplex PCR reads. The sample lists approximately 30,000 distinct CDR3 sequences; around half were seen once. The source material was blood. The receptors were sampled from a middle-aged woman with Graves' ophthalmopathy.

The rearrangement joins TRBV24-1 to TRBJ2-2; D gene ambiguous. V was cut by 5 bases and J by 3 bases, with 15 bases left in between. The germline V gene has CDR1 KGHDR and CDR2 SFDVKD. This CDR3 has 16 amino acids. Here the CDR3 DNA reads TGTGCCACCAGTGGCAGTTACTATGGCTACACCGGGGAGCTGTTTTTT. Amino acids: CATSGSYYGYTGELFF.

The DNA of the CDR3 is TGTGCCAGCAGTTTATTTCGGCAGGGCTCCTACGAGCAGTACTTC. Encoded protein: CASSLFRQGSYEQYF. The rearrangement joins TRBV28 to TRBJ2-7, with D perhaps matching TRBD1 (5 bases). V shed 1 base and J shed 0 bases, with 10 bases lying between them. In germline, CDR1 is MDHEN, CDR2 SYDVKM. This CDR3 contains 15 residues.

About this clonotype: Being one base from a much bigger clone, this may be a read error. The chain recombines TRBV6-7 with TRBJ2-5; perhaps TRBD1 as D (6 bases). TRBV6-7 is an ORF; its function is uncertain. V lost 2 bases and J 6 bases, leaving 31 bases between the germline ends. This CDR3 has 20 residues. CDR3 region: CASSYHSIAPGHPGGKTQYF. The CDR3 nucleotides are TGTGCCAGCAGTTACCATAGTATAGCTCCGGGACACCCAGGTGGAAAGACCCAGTACTTC.

This chain joins TRBV10-2 and TRBJ1-6; 9 nucleotides match TRBD1. The CDR3 loop spans 13 amino acids. V trimming: 10 bases; J trimming: 10 bases; junction bases outside the gene matches: 8. Germline lookup yields CDR1 WSHSY and CDR2 SAAADI. The CDR3 region is CATSGTGNSPLHF. The CDR3 DNA follows: TGCGCCACCTCCGGGACAGGGAACTCACCCCTCCACTTT.

About this clonotype itself: The junction does not match germline at one end; this may be a read error. This chain joins TRBV7-2 and TRBJ1-2; D call uncertain. The CDR3 covers 13 residues. Germline loops: CDR1 SGHTA, CDR2 FQGNSA. The CDR3 spells CPSSLIVEYGYTF. The CDR3 DNA reads TGTCCCAGCAGTTTGATAGTCGAGTATGGCTACACCTTC.

This clonotype appeared many times. J is TRBJ2-1 and V is TRBV20-1; TRBD2 might be the D (5 bases). V was trimmed by 1 base and J by 4 bases, leaving 11 bases between them. Germline V gene sequence: CDR1 DFQATT, CDR2 SNEGSKA (reference sequence). The CDR3 sequence is 14 residues long. The CDR3 is CSARGGRGYNEQFF. For the CDR3, the DNA is TGCAGTGCTAGAGGGGGTCGGGGATACAATGAGCAGTTCTTC.

Notes on this clonotype: Since no conserved phenylalanine or tryptophan closes the CDR3, a read error is the likely cause. The DNA is omitted, as the CDR3 cannot be located on it reliably, and the CDR3 follows TCRdb's listing. The chain links TRBV7-4 to TRBJ2-7. Germline V gives CDR1 SGHVT, CDR2 SQSDAQ. The CDR3 is made up of 11 amino acids, end residues included. CDR3 amino acids: CASSLAPTGST.

Notes on this clonotype: The CDR3 carries no conserved terminal phenylalanine or tryptophan, so it likely arises from a read error. The rearrangement uses TRBV2 and TRBJ1-1, with 7 bases fitting TRBD1. With 9 bases clipped from V and 11 bases from J, the junction kept 15 bases outside the gene matches. The germline CDR1 and CDR2 sequences are SNHLY and FYNNEI. This CDR3 is 13 amino acids long. The CDR3 DNA reads TGTGCCAGTAGCTCCGGACAGGTAAAAGCGGCTTTCTCT. Protein product: CASSSGQVKAAFS.

On this clonotype: Germline is not matched at one junction end, which may reflect a read error. CDR3 amino acids: CGTSGSYEQYF. CDR3 bases: TGTGGGACTAGCGGGAGCTACGAGCAGTACTTC. The chain carries TRBV20-1 and TRBJ2-7; TRBD2 agrees at 14 bases. CDR1 is DFQATT, CDR2 SNEGSKA, per germline (reference sequence). This CDR3 comprises 11 residues.

The rearrangement uses TRBV12-3 or TRBV12-4 and TRBJ1-2, with TRBD1 as a possible D gene (6 bases). The CDR3 loop spans 13 amino acids. With 6 bases removed from V and 7 bases from J, the gap between germline ends came to 15 bases. The DNA of the CDR3 is TGTGCCAGCAGGGAACAGGGTTGGGGTGGCTACACCTTC. This codes for CASREQGWGGYTF.

This clonotype was counted at least ten times. Since a much larger clone is just one base distant, this may be a read error. The chain is built from TRBV5-1 and TRBJ1-4, with TRBD1 matching over 7 bases. The CDR3 is 15 residues long. V shed 7 bases and J 0 bases; nucleotides not matched to a gene: 6. Germline V gene lookup returns CDR1 SGHRS and CDR2 YFSETQ. The CDR3 protein is CASGDSVATNEKLFF. The CDR3 nucleotides are TGCGCCAGCGGGGACAGCGTTGCAACTAATGAAAAACTGTTTTTT.

This clonotype was counted ten times or more. The rearrangement links TRBV7-2 to TRBJ2-3; D unresolved. The germline V gene has CDR1 SGHTA and CDR2 FQGNSA. This CDR3 is 14 amino acids long. V lost 5 bases to trimming and J lost 1 base, with 10 bases between them. This chain's CDR3 is CASSPIGRTDTQYF. The CDR3 coding sequence is TGTGCCAGCAGCCCAATTGGCCGCACAGATACGCAGTATTTT.

By frequency in the sample, this clonotype is medium-sized. The chain employs TRBV10-2 and TRBJ2-3; a weak D match, TRBD1 (5 bases). The germline V gene has CDR1 WSHSY and CDR2 SAAADI. The CDR3 length is 16 residues. The V and J ends lost 6 bases and 6 bases respectively, with 22 bases between them. CDR3 region: CASSLKDIGYSDTQYF. The CDR3 bases are TGCGCCAGCAGCTTAAAGGACATAGGATATTCCGATACGCAGTATTTT.

This clonotype was seen just once. The V and J genes are TRBV5-1 and TRBJ1-5; possible D gene TRBD1, 5 bases. The germline gives CDR1 SGHRS, CDR2 YFSETQ. This CDR3 has 14 residues. V gave up 2 bases and J gave up 11 bases, with 17 bases separating them. CDR3 residues: CASSFRDPRKTQHF. The CDR3 coding sequence is TGCGCCAGCAGCTTCCGGGACCCTAGGAAGACCCAGCATTTT.

Remarks on this clonotype: A junction boundary mismatches the germline segment, possibly from a read error. This chain uses TRBV5-1 with TRBJ2-3; D is perhaps TRBD2 (5 bases). Germline CDR1 SGHRS, CDR2 YFSETQ. The CDR3 covers 13 residues. The CDR3 loop reads CARSFEGTDTQCF. CDR3 in DNA: TGCGCCAGGAGCTTTGAGGGCACAGATACGCAGTGTTTT. Combining the CDR3 with reference TRBV5-1 and TRBJ2-3 gives the whole variable domain KAGVTQTPRYLIKTRGQQVTLSCSPISGHRSVSWYQQTPGQGLQFLFEYFSETQRNKGNFPGRFSGRQFSNSRSEMNVSTLELGDSALYLCARSFEGTDTQCFGPGTRLTVL.

This chain uses TRBV20-1 with TRBJ2-1; 10 bases agree with TRBD2. V lost 2 bases, J lost 7 bases, and 5 bases stayed unmatched. The CDR3 has 14 residues. The germline gives CDR1 DFQATT, CDR2 SNEGSKA (reference sequence). The CDR3 here is CSARLAGVMNEQFF. DNA for the CDR3: TGCAGTGCTAGACTAGCGGGAGTTATGAATGAGCAGTTCTTC.

This clonotype was seen ten or more times. V and J are TRBV12-3 or TRBV12-4 and TRBJ2-5; 8 nucleotides line up with TRBD1. The CDR3 runs to 14 residues. The junction had 2 bases not matched to a gene; V was cut back by 2 bases and J by 3 bases. DNA for the CDR3: TGTGCCAGCAGTTTAACAGGGGGAGAAGAGACCCAGTACTTC. It translates to CASSLTGGEETQYF.

Ten or more counts support this clonotype. The V and J genes are TRBV2 and TRBJ2-2, with 7 positions matching TRBD2. Germline V CDR1 and CDR2: SNHLY, FYNNEI. The CDR3 length is 14 residues. With 6 bases clipped from V and 0 bases from J, the junction kept 1 base outside the gene matches. CDR3 sequence: CASRAGANTGELFF. The CDR3, as DNA: TGTGCCAGCAGGGCGGGGGCGAACACCGGGGAGCTGTTTTTT.

This clonotype occurred many times. The J gene is TRBJ2-3, the V gene TRBV5-1; weak D call: TRBD2 (6 bases). Trimming took off 0 bases at V and 1 base at J, with 9 bases between the two ends. CDR1 is SGHRS and CDR2 is YFSETQ in the germline V gene. This CDR3 region has 15 residues. The CDR3: CASSLEPGGTDTQYF. The CDR3 nucleotides read TGCGCCAGCAGCTTGGAGCCGGGGGGCACAGATACGCAGTATTTT.

The chain couples TRBV11-2 to TRBJ2-5, with TRBD1 identical over 8 bases. Trimming removed 2 bases from V and 1 base from J; junction bases left unmatched: 9. Germline V gene sequence: CDR1 SGHAT, CDR2 FQNNGV. The CDR3 consists of 17 residues. The CDR3 loop is CASSLRGRDRSQETQYF. CDR3 in DNA: TGTGCCAGCAGCTTACGCGGCCGGGACAGGAGCCAAGAGACCCAGTACTTC.

In the case of this clonotype: The conserved phenylalanine or tryptophan normally closing the CDR3 is absent here, so this likely arose from a read error. The DNA is omitted, as the CDR3 cannot be located on it reliably, and the CDR3 follows TCRdb's listing. The J gene is TRBJ1-1, the V gene TRBV6-5. The CDR3 totals 13 residues, both ends included. Germline V gives CDR1 MNHEY, CDR2 SVGAGI. The CDR3 reads CASSGWINTEAVL.

This clonotype was seen at least ten times. CDR3 amino acids: CASSHRGRAHNEQFF. For the CDR3, the DNA is TGTGCCAGCAGTCACAGGGGCCGAGCCCACAATGAGCAGTTCTTC. The chain recombines TRBV12-3 or TRBV12-4 with TRBJ2-1; TRBD1 matches at 7 bases. The CDR3 extends over 15 amino acids. V trimming: 5 bases; J trimming: 5 bases; junction bases outside the gene matches: 9.

This clonotype was seen ten or more times. The chain joins TRBV20-1 to TRBJ2-1, with a tentative D call TRBD2 (6 bases). The CDR3 is made up of 15 amino acids. In germline, CDR1 is DFQATT, CDR2 SNEGSKA (reference sequence). Trimming pared 3 bases from V and 0 bases from J, leaving 12 bases between. CDR3 residues: CSARARESSYNEQFF. The CDR3 bases are TGCAGTGCTAGGGCCCGGGAGTCCTCCTACAATGAGCAGTTCTTC.

Of note for this clonotype: The conserved phenylalanine or tryptophan is not found at the CDR3 terminus, so this likely reflects a read error. This chain joins TRBV6-5 and TRBJ1-1, with 7 bases matching TRBD1. The CDR3 consists of 13 residues. Per germline, CDR1 MNHEY and CDR2 SVGAGI. The CDR3 sequence: CASRRGQNTEAFL. DNA for the CDR3: TGTGCCAGCAGACGGGGACAGAACACGGAAGCTTTCCTT.

Comments on this clonotype: At one of its ends the junction is not consistent with the germline gene, which may arise from a read error. CDR3 sequence: CASGLNSAYEQYF. For the CDR3, the DNA is TGCGCCAGCGGTCTTAATAGCGCCTACGAGCAGTACTTC. The chain uses TRBV12-3 or TRBV12-4 and TRBJ2-7; the D gene is possibly TRBD2 (5 bases). CDR3 length equals 13 residues.

This chain connects TRBV2 to TRBJ2-1, with D perhaps matching TRBD1 or TRBD2 (6 bases each). Trimming took off 8 bases at V and 5 bases at J, with 13 bases between the two ends. The CDR3 covers 13 residues. CDR1 and CDR2 from the germline V gene are SNHLY and FYNNEI. The chain's CDR3 is CASVGGPNNEQFF. CDR3 DNA: TGTGCCAGCGTAGGGGGGCCCAACAATGAGCAGTTCTTC.

This clonotype was observed many times. This sequence joins TRBV6-6 and TRBJ2-1; tentatively, D is TRBD2 (5 bases). From germline, CDR1 is MNHNY and CDR2 SVGAGI (reference sequence). Trimming took off 5 bases at V and 0 bases at J, with 14 bases between the two ends. This CDR3 is 16 amino acids long. The CDR3 bases are TGTGCCAGCAGTACAGAAGCGGTGAGCTCCTACAATGAGCAGTTCTTC. Its translation is CASSTEAVSSYNEQFF.

V is TRBV24-1 and J is TRBJ2-3; D is possibly TRBD2 (7 bases). Germline values: CDR1 KGHDR, CDR2 SFDVKD. The CDR3 has 13 amino acids. This chain's CDR3 is CATGGRGTDTQYF. The CDR3 DNA sequence: TGTGCTACGGGGGGCCGGGGCACAGATACGCAGTATTTT.

J is TRBJ2-7 and V is TRBV6-1, with 16 bases lining up with TRBD2. V trimming: 8 bases; J trimming: 4 bases; junction bases outside the gene matches: 5. Germline CDR1 reads MNHNS; CDR2 reads SASEGT. This CDR3 is 15 amino acids long. This CDR3 is CASLPGLAGGYEQYF. CDR3 coding DNA: TGTGCCAGCCTCCCGGGACTAGCGGGAGGGTACGAGCAGTACTTC.

A word on this clonotype: The conserved closing phenylalanine or tryptophan is absent in this CDR3, likely reflecting a read error. V gene TRBV19 combines with J gene TRBJ1-1; D ambiguous. The germline V and J ends were trimmed by 0 bases and 6 bases, with 14 bases remaining between them. Germline assignment: CDR1 LNHDA and CDR2 SQIVND (reference sequence). The CDR3 contains 15 residues. The CDR3 bases are TGTGCCAGTAGTATAGACGGAGGAGTTTTCGCTGAAGCTTTCCTT. Encoded protein: CASSIDGGVFAEAFL.